Listed below are T cell receptor beta chains from one sample, sequenced in a study of blood T cell repertoires in COVID-19. Assay used: immunoSEQ multiplex PCR; TCRdb lists only in-frame clones, some missing. Here the sample spans some 200,000 clones, 86% being singletons. Material for sequencing was peripheral blood. These TCRs come from a woman at least 80 years old in a cohort sampled during active or convalescent COVID-19. Both conserved end residues are part of each CDR3. The D gene is left open where the match is weak. Clone size, where shown, is once, few, many, or a class for clones that have expanded.

size	D	J	V	CDR3	DNA
.	.	TRBJ2-2	TRBV3-1/TRBV3-2	CASSPPYSGELFF	TGTGCCAGCAGCCCCCCTTATAGCGGGGAGCTGTTTTTT
.	TRBD1	TRBJ1-1	TRBV5-1	CASSPGTGGEAFF	TGCGCCAGCAGCCCGGGGACAGGCGGAGAAGCTTTCTTT
.	TRBD1	TRBJ1-2	TRBV2	CASSATTGANYGYTF	TGTGCCAGCAGCGCAACTACAGGGGCCAACTATGGCTACACCTTC
once	.	TRBJ2-7	TRBV11-3	CASSSGLNYEQYF	TGTGCCAGCAGCTCCGGACTGAACTACGAGCAGTACTTC
.	TRBD1	TRBJ1-1	TRBV19	CASRLQGARPEAFF	TGTGCCAGTAGACTACAGGGGGCCCGACCTGAAGCTTTCTTT
once	TRBD1	TRBJ1-4	TRBV7-2	CASGERSRAGGFDEKLFF	TGTGCCAGCGGGGAGAGGTCACGGGCAGGGGGCTTCGATGAAAAACTGTTTTTT
.	.	TRBJ1-2	TRBV6-2/TRBV6-3	CASSSLLNYGYTF	TGTGCCAGCAGTTCTTTGCTAAACTATGGCTACACCTTC
few	.	TRBJ1-4	TRBV28	CASSLWGGGNEKLFF	TGTGCCAGCAGTTTATGGGGCGGGGGTAATGAAAAACTGTTTTTT
few	.	TRBJ1-5	TRBV5-1	CASSPSQGVQPQHF	TGCGCCAGCAGCCCATCGCAAGGGGTTCAGCCCCAGCATTTT
.	TRBD1	TRBJ1-1	TRBV5-8	CASSLPGTGYTEAFF	TGTGCCAGCAGCTTACCGGGGACAGGGTACACTGAAGCTTTCTTT
.	TRBD1	TRBJ1-2	TRBV7-9	CASSLGQKFYTF	TGTGCCAGCAGCTTGGGACAGAAATTCTACACCTTC
.	.	TRBJ2-5	TRBV29-1	CSVTDTLGETQYF	TGCAGCGTTACTGACACCCTCGGAGAGACCCAGTACTTC
.	.	TRBJ1-2	TRBV15	CATSRDRVGYTF	TGTGCCACCAGCAGAGATCGAGTTGGCTACACCTTC
.	.	TRBJ2-4	TRBV7-2	CASSLVLAKNIQYF	TGTGCCAGCAGCTTAGTACTAGCCAAAAACATTCAGTACTTC
.	.	TRBJ2-3	TRBV5-1	CASREGSTDTQYF	TGCGCCAGCAGAGAGGGCAGCACAGATACGCAGTATTTT
.	.	TRBJ1-2	TRBV20-1	CSASPLTYGYTF	TGCAGTGCTAGTCCCTTAACATATGGCTACACCTTC
.	TRBD1	TRBJ1-4	TRBV5-6	CAKPGQQNEKLFF	TGTGCCAAACCGGGACAGCAAAATGAAAAACTGTTTTTT
.	.	TRBJ2-2	TRBV10-1	CASSGGANTGELFF	TGCGCCAGCAGCGGCGGAGCGAACACCGGGGAGCTGTTTTTT
.	TRBD1	TRBJ2-3	TRBV9	CASSWRGTGAPDTQYF	TGTGCCAGCAGCTGGAGAGGGACAGGGGCCCCAGATACGCAGTATTTT
.	TRBD1	TRBJ2-5	TRBV24-1	CATSDPSTGGAETQYF	TGTGCCACCAGTGACCCATCCACAGGGGGCGCGGAGACCCAGTACTTC
.	TRBD1	TRBJ2-5	TRBV30	CAWSESGTGRETQYF	TGTGCCTGGAGTGAATCTGGGACAGGGAGGGAGACCCAGTACTTC
.	.	TRBJ2-3	TRBV3-1/TRBV3-2	CASSQDYRTSTDTQYF	TGTGCCAGCAGCCAAGATTACCGGACTAGCACAGATACGCAGTATTTT
.	.	TRBJ2-1	TRBV7-9	CASSPLRGSSYNEQFF	TGTGCCAGCAGCCCACTACGGGGGAGCTCCTACAATGAGCAGTTCTTC
.	.	TRBJ2-1	TRBV9	CASSRQGTYNEQFF	TGTGCCAGCAGCAGACAAGGTACCTACAATGAGCAGTTCTTC
.	.	TRBJ1-1	TRBV29-1	CSVIDSGTTDEAFF	TGCAGCGTTATCGACAGTGGCACAACCGATGAAGCTTTCTTT
.	.	TRBJ2-5	TRBV12-3/TRBV12-4	CASSVRQETQYF	TGTGCCAGCAGTGTGAGGCAAGAGACCCAGTACTTC
.	TRBD2	TRBJ2-5	TRBV7-2	CASSLGLAGGETQYF	TGTGCCAGCAGCTTAGGGCTAGCGGGAGGAGAGACCCAGTACTTC
.	.	TRBJ1-1	TRBV5-1	CASSPQLGDSTEAFF	TGCGCCAGCAGTCCCCAATTAGGGGATAGTACTGAAGCTTTCTTT
.	TRBD2	TRBJ2-5	TRBV15	CATSTKREQETQYF	TGTGCCACCAGCACTAAGCGGGAACAAGAGACCCAGTACTTC
.	.	TRBJ1-5	TRBV10-2	CASRTVISNQPQHF	TGCGCCAGCAGAACGGTGATTAGCAATCAGCCCCAGCATTTT
.	.	TRBJ1-2	TRBV28	CASSTGSRGYTF	TGTGCCAGCAGTACGGGGTCTCGGGGGTACACCTTC
.	TRBD1	TRBJ1-1	TRBV2	CASSEQGAIGGVAFF	TGTGCCAGCAGTGAGCAGGGGGCAATTGGTGGAGTAGCTTTCTTT
.	.	TRBJ2-2	TRBV4-2	CASSQERGPNTGELFF	TGTGCCAGCAGCCAAGAGCGGGGCCCGAACACCGGGGAGCTGTTTTTT
few	.	TRBJ1-2	TRBV6-5	CASSYSTGNYGYTF	TGTGCCAGCAGTTACTCGACGGGTAACTATGGCTACACCTTC
.	TRBD2	TRBJ2-2	TRBV30	CAWTRLAPGELFF	TGTGCCTGGACTAGACTAGCCCCCGGGGAGCTGTTTTTT
.	.	TRBJ1-1	TRBV29-1	CSVGVDSKNTEAFF	TGCAGCGTTGGAGTGGACAGCAAGAACACTGAAGCTTTCTTT
few	.	TRBJ1-1	TRBV7-9	CASSLSYRSVNTEAFF	TGTGCCAGCAGCTTATCGTACAGGTCCGTGAACACTGAAGCTTTCTTT
.	TRBD1	TRBJ1-2	TRBV19	CASWDRLSNYGYTF	TGTGCCAGCTGGGACAGACTATCTAACTATGGCTACACCTTC
.	TRBD2	TRBJ2-7	TRBV7-9	CASSFGGSSYEQYF	TGTGCCAGCAGCTTCGGCGGGAGCTCCTACGAGCAGTACTTC
.	.	TRBJ2-3	TRBV11-2	CASSSITDTQYF	TGTGCCAGCAGCTCTATAACAGATACGCAGTATTTT
.	.	TRBJ2-7	TRBV27	CASSLGGPGEQYF	TGTGCCAGCAGTTTGGGGGGGCCGGGGGAGCAGTACTTC
.	.	TRBJ2-5	TRBV6-5	CASTDPRGGQETQYF	TGTGCCAGCACCGACCCTCGAGGGGGCCAAGAGACCCAGTACTTC
.	.	TRBJ1-2	TRBV6-4	CASSDQGGGGYTF	TGTGCCAGCAGTGACCAGGGAGGGGGAGGCTACACCTTC
.	TRBD1	TRBJ2-1	TRBV6-2/TRBV6-3	CASSFDRGGEQFF	TGTGCCAGCAGTTTCGACAGGGGTGGCGAGCAGTTCTTC
.	.	TRBJ2-3	TRBV20-1	CSGEISDTQYF	TGCAGTGGAGAGATTTCAGATACGCAGTATTTT
.	TRBD1	TRBJ2-7	TRBV6-2/TRBV6-3	CASSHRGQGVGEQYF	TGTGCCAGCAGTCACCGGGGACAGGGAGTAGGCGAGCAGTACTTC